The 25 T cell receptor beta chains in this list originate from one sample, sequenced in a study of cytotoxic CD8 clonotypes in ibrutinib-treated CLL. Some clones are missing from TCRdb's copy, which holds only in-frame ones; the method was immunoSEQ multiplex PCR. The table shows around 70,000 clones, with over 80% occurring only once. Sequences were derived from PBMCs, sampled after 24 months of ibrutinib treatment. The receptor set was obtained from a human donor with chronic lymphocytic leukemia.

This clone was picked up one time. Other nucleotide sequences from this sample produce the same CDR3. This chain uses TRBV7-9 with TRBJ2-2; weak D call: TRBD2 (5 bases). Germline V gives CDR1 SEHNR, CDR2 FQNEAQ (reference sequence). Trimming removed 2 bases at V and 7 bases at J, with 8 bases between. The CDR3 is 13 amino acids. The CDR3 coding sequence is TGTGCCAGCAGCTTATCGAGGGACGGGGAGCTGTTTTTT. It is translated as CASSLSRDGELFF.

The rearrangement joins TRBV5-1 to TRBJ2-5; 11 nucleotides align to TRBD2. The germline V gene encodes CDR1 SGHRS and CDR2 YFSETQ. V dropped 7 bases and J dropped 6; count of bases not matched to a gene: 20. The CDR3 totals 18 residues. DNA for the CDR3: TGCGCCAGCTGGGGGGATAAAACTAGCGGGAGTATGACAAAGACCCAGTACTTC. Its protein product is CASWGDKTSGSMTKTQYF.

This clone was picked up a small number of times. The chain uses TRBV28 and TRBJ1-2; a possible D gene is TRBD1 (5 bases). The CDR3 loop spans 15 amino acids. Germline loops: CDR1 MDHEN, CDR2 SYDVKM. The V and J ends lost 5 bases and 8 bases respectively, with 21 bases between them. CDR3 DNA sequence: TGTGCCAGCAGTATCCCTAGGGCACGGCAGGGAGGCTACACCTTC. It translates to CASSIPRARQGGYTF.

This CDR3 is CASSLGQGVNTEAFF. CDR3 DNA sequence: TGTGCCAGCAGTCTGGGACAGGGGGTGAACACTGAAGCTTTCTTT. The chain employs TRBV27 and TRBJ1-1; 11 nucleotides line up with TRBD1. Germline-derived CDR1 and CDR2 are MNHEY and SMNVEV (reference sequence). The length of the CDR3 is 15 residues. The V and J ends lost 5 bases and 0 bases, in that order; junction bases with no gene match: 2.

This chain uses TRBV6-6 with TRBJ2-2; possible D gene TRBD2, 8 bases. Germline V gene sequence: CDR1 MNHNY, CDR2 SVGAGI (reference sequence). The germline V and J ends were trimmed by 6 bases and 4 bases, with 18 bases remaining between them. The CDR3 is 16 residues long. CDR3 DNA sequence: TGTGCCAGCAGGGCCGGGAGGGGGCAGAGCACCGGGGAGCTGTTTTTT. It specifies CASRAGRGQSTGELFF.

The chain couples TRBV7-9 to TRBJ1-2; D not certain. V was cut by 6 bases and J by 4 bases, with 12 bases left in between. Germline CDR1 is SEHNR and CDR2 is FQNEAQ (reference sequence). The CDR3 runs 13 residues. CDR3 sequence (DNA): TGTGCCAGCAGTTTTATAGATGGCTATGGCTACACCTTC. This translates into CASSFIDGYGYTF.

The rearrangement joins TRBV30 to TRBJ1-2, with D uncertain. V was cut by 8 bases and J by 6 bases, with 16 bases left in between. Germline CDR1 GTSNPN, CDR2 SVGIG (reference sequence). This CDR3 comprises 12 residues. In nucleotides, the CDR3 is TGTGCCGGTATCGGGATTCCAAATGGCTACACCTTC. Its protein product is CAGIGIPNGYTF.

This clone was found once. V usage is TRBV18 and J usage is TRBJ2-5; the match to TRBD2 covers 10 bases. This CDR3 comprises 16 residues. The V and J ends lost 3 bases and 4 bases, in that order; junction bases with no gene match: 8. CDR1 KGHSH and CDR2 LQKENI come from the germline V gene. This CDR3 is CASSPRASGSGETQYF. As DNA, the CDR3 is TGTGCCAGCTCACCCCGGGCTAGCGGGAGTGGAGAGACCCAGTACTTC.

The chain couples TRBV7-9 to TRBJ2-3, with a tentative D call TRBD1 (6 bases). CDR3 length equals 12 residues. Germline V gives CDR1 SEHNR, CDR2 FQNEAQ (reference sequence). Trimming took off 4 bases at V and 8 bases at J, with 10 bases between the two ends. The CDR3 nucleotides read TGTGCCAGCAGCTCACAGGGTTCTACGCAGTATTTT. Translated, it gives CASSSQGSTQYF.

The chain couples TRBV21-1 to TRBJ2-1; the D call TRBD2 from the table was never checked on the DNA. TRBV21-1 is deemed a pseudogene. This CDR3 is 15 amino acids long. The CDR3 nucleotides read TGTGCCAGCAGCAAGCGGGGTGAATCCTACAATGAGCAGTTCTTC. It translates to CASSKRGESYNEQFF.

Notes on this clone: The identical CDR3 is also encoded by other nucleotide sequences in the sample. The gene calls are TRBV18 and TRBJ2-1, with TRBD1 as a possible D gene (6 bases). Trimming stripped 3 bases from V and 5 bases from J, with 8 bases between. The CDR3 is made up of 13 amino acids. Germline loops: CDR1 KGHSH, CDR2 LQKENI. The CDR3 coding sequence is TGTGCCAGCTCACCCGACAGGAACAATGAGCAGTTCTTC. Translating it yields CASSPDRNNEQFF.

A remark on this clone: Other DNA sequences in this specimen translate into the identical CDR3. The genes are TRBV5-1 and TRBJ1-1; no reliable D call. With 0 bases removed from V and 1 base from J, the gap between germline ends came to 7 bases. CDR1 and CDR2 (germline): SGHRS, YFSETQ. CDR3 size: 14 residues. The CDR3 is CASSLGTANTEAFF. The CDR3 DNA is TGCGCCAGCAGCTTGGGTACAGCGAACACTGAAGCTTTCTTT.

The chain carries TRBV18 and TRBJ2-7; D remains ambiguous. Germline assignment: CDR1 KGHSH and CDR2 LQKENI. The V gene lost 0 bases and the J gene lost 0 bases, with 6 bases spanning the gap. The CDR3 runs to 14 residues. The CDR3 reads CASSPPGISYEQYF. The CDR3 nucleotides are TGTGCCAGCTCACCACCGGGCATCTCCTACGAGCAGTACTTC.

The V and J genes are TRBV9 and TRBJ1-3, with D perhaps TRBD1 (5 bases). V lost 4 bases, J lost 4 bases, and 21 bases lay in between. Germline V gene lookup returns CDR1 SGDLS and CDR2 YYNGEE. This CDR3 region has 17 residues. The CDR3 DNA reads TGTGCCAGCAGCCTTCAGGGACCTGGATCGGGGGGAAACACCATATATTTT. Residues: CASSLQGPGSGGNTIYF.

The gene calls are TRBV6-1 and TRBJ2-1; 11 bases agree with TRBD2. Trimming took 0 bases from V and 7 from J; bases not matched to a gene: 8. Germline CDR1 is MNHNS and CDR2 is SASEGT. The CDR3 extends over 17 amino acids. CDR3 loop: CASSEAWLAGGGNEQFF. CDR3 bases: TGTGCCAGCAGTGAAGCGTGGCTAGCGGGAGGAGGGAATGAGCAGTTCTTC.

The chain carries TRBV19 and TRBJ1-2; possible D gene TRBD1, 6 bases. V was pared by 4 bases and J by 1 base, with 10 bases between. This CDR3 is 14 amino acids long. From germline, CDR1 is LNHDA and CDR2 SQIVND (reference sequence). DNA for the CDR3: TGTGCCAGTAGTAACAGGGATTATAACTATGGCTACACCTTC. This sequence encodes CASSNRDYNYGYTF.

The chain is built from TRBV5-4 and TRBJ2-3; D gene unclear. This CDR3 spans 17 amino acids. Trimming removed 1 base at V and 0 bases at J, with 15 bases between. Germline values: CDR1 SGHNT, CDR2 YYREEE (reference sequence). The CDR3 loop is CASSLRSDSGSTDTQYF. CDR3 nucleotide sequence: TGTGCCAGCAGCTTGCGGTCCGACTCCGGGAGCACAGATACGCAGTATTTT.

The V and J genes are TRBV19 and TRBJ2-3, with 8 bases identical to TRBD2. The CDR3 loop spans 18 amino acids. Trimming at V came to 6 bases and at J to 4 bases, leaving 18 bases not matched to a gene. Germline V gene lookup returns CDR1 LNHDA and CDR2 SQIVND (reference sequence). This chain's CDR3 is CASRSIGVGLANADTQYF. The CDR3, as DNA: TGTGCCAGTAGATCCATAGGGGTCGGACTAGCAAACGCAGATACGCAGTATTTT.

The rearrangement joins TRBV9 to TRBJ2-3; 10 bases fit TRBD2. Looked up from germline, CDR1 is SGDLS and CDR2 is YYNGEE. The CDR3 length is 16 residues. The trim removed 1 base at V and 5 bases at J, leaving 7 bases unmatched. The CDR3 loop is CASSVSSSGSIDTQYF. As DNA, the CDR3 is TGTGCCAGCAGCGTAAGCTCTAGCGGGAGTATAGATACGCAGTATTTT.

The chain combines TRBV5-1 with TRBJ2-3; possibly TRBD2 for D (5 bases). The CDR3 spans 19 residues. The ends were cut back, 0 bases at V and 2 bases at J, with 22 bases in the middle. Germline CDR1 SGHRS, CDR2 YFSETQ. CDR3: CASSLDQRLSAEYTDTQYF. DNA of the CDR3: TGCGCCAGCAGCTTGGACCAGCGGTTATCGGCGGAATACACAGATACGCAGTATTTT. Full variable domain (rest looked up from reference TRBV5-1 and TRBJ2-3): KAGVTQTPRYLIKTRGQQVTLSCSPISGHRSVSWYQQTPGQGLQFLFEYFSETQRNKGNFPGRFSGRQFSNSRSEMNVSTLELGDSALYLCASSLDQRLSAEYTDTQYFGPGTRLTVL.

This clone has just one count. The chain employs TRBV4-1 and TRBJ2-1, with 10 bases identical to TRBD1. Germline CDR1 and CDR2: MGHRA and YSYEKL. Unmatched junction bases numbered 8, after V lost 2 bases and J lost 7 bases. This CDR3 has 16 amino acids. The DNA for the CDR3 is TGCGCCAGCAGCCAACGACAGGGGGCAATAATGAATGAGCAGTTCTTC. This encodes CASSQRQGAIMNEQFF.

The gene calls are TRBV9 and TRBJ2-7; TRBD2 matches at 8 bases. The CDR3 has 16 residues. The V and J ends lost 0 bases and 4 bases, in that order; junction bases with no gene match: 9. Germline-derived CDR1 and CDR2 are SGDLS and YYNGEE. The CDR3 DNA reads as TGTGCCAGCAGCGTAGGTTCTGCGGGAGGAGTATACGAGCAGTACTTC. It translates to CASSVGSAGGVYEQYF.

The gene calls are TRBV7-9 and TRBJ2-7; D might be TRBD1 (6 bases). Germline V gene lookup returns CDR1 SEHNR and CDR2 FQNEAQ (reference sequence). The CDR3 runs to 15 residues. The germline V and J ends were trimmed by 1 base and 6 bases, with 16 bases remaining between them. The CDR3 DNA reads TGTGCCAGCAGCTTAGTGGGCCCGGGACAAGGCGAGCAGTACTTC. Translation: CASSLVGPGQGEQYF.

The CDR3 DNA is TGTGCCAGCAGTCGGTCCGAGGGCGGCACTGAAGCTTTCTTT. Translating it yields CASSRSEGGTEAFF. The chain is built from TRBV6-6 and TRBJ1-1; D is undetermined. The CDR3 covers 14 residues. Germline CDR1 reads MNHNY; CDR2 reads SVGAGI (reference sequence). The V end lost 5 bases, the J end lost 4 bases, and 14 bases lay between the germline ends.

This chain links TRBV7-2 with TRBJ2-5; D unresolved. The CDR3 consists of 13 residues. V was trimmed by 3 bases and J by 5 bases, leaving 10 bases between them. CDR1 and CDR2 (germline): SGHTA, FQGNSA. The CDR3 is CASSLQVGETQYF. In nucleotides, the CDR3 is TGTGCCAGCAGCTTGCAGGTCGGGGAGACCCAGTACTTC.